This T cell receptor beta chain was found in a study of human CD8 memory T cell subsets (dated by TCRdb to about 2020). For the study in its entirety: TCRbeta repertoires of stem-like (TSTEM), progenitor exhausted-like (TPEX) and effector memory CD8+ T cell subsets were compared to assess their clonal relationships. Six donors each provided TSTEM, TPEX and effector memory subsets, and TCRbeta repertoires were obtained from all six. The investigation overall reported the following: Based on Chao1 estimates, TSTEM subsets appeared to have greater repertoire diversity than TPEX subsets, which may reflect a broader range of specificities. Normalized Shannon-Wiener diversity was similarly high in the TSTEM and TPEX subsets, while the effector memory subsets were comparatively less diverse. Although both stem-like subsets shared clonotypes with effector memory cells, the overlap between TSTEM and TPEX repertoires was minimal, suggesting distinct antigen spectra for the TSTEM and TPEX subsets. Only TCRbeta chains were sequenced, and repertoire comparisons were based on six donors, with testing performed by paired t-tests and Bonferroni correction.

This clonotype qualifies as medium-sized (0.01 to 0.1%) by its frequency, with no count on file. Its antigen remains undetermined. A Human TCR Profiling Kit was used to prepare UMI-labeled 5' RACE TCRbeta libraries. The same number of PCR cycles was used to prepare all TCRbeta libraries in parallel. On the authors' methods: Each TCRbeta library contained between roughly 2,800 and 20,000 functional CDR3beta clonotypes. UMI extraction and consensus assembly used MIGEC 1.2.9, requiring at least three reads per UMI. MiXCR 3.0.3 was used to extract in-frame CDR3beta repertoires. Each sample was downsampled to 42,000 randomly selected UMIs before diversity metrics were calculated in VDJtools 1.2.1. For the top 3,000 clones of each sample pair, the repertoire overlap metrics D, R and F2 were calculated in VDJtools. The reads went through TCRdb reprocessing, and each CDR3 protein sequence gets one entry with no DNA. The V and J calls were determined by TCRdb, not by the authors. This specimen's table enumerates around 3,500 distinct CDR3 sequences. The ten largest clones add up to less than 20% of the sample.

The germline V gene specifies MNHEY as CDR1 and SVGEGT as CDR2. The CDR3, from cysteine to phenylalanine, totals 12 residues. DNA is not on record. Peripheral blood mononuclear cells were isolated from healthy donor buffy coats by density gradient separation. In the study, total CD8+ T cells were enriched by negative magnetic separation with EasySep or MojoSort CD8+ T cell isolation kits. For each subset, total RNA was extracted using an RNeasy Mini Kit from duplicate vials of about 150,000 sorted CD8+ T cells. The PBMCs were used either fresh or after being cryopreserved in fetal bovine serum with around 10% DMSO. CD8+ T cell subsets were sorted to purity by fluorescence-activated cell sorting on a FACSAria III.

This receptor was obtained from a human donor in good health. The sample consisted of CD8+ T cells from PBMCs. The sequence joins TRBV6-2 or TRBV6-3 to TRBJ2-1. The CDR3 amino acid sequence is: CASSYSVDEQFF.